The sequence of this T cell receptor (beta chain) was determined in a study of cytomegalovirus exposure and HLA in healthy donors. 13 Jbeta primers and 60 Vbeta primers were used for the PCR. TCRdb keeps only in-frame clones here, not all; method: immunoSEQ multiplex PCR. The sample contains about 55,000 clones, roughly 71% of which appear only once. With regard to this clone: In the same sample, other DNA sequences code for this CDR3.

This CDR3 contains 15 residues. Germline lookup yields CDR1 LGHNA and CDR2 YNFKEQ. Trimming took off 8 bases at V and 1 base at J, with 18 bases between the two ends. The specimen was PBMCs. The TCR sequence derives from a man aged 40-49 years in good health and CMV-seropositive. This chain links TRBV4-2 with TRBJ2-7; D unclear. The CDR3 protein is CASSPLWSGSYEQYF. CDR3 bases: TGTGCCAGCTCCCCTTTGTGGAGTGGGTCCTACGAGCAGTACTTC.